This paragraph reports one TCR beta chain. The antigen is undetermined. Treatment described: around 19 received Ad26.COV2.S at low or high dose, single or two shots; about 5 received placebo; per-sample allocation not given. The samples date from day 63 after the first vaccine or placebo injection. The sample is drawn from a study of Ad26.COV2.S vaccination and SARS-CoV-2 variants. General study results and limits: In vaccinated individuals, spike-specific CD8+ and CD4+ T cell responses reportedly displayed substantial breadth.

This CDR3 region has 13 residues. V lost 3 bases and J 5 bases, leaving 8 bases between the germline ends. The method was immunoSEQ multiplex PCR; TCRdb's version includes in-frame clones alone and lacks a portion of them. The sample lists 430,000 or so clones; 90% were seen once. The chain links TRBV12-3 or TRBV12-4 to TRBJ2-4; D possibly uses TRBD1 or TRBD2 (5 bases each). This TCR was sampled from a person between 18 and 65 years old who received the Ad26.COV2.S COVID-19 vaccine or a placebo. Sample: peripheral blood, taken in a trial of Ad26.COV2.S vaccine versus placebo. This CDR3 reads CASSFGTENIQYF. CDR3 nucleotides: TGTGCCAGCAGTTTTGGGACGGAAAACATTCAGTACTTC.